Listed below are T cell receptor beta chains from one sample, sequenced in a study of vaccination and CD4 T cells after COVID-19. No antigen has been identified for these receptors. TCRdb processed the PCR reads anew with MiXCR; each CDR3 protein has one entry. Of fewer than 20,000 distinct CDR3 sequences listed, more than 45% are singletons. The material was CD4+ T cells from blood, cultured in vitro, obtained about 7 months after SARS-CoV-2 vaccination. Source of these receptors: a human donor who had recovered from COVID-19. CDR3s include the opening cysteine and the closing phenylalanine or tryptophan. The order of the fields is CDR3 protein, CDR3 DNA, D gene, J gene, V gene, clone size. A D gene is named only where the DNA matches it firmly. Expanded clones get a size class; other rows say once, few or many, or leave the size out.

CASSLTGQGGYGYTF | TGTGCCAGCAGCTTAACGGGACAGGGGGGATACGGCTACACCTTC | TRBD1 | TRBJ1-2 | TRBV7-2 | few
CATSDHRDRAIDEQFF | TGTGCCACCAGTGACCACCGGGACAGGGCGATAGATGAGCAGTTCTTC | TRBD1 | TRBJ2-1 | TRBV24-1 | -
CASSYLMGREVGTLHF | TGTGCCAGCAGTTACTTGATGGGACGGGAAGTTGGGACCCTCCACTTT | - | TRBJ1-6 | TRBV6-2/TRBV6-3 | -
CASSQEAGQPQHF | TGCGCCAGCAGCCAAGAAGCCGGGCAGCCCCAGCATTTT | - | TRBJ1-5 | TRBV4-3 | -
CASSLGVSGNTIYF | TGTGCCAGCAGCTTAGGAGTCTCTGGAAACACCATATATTTT | - | TRBJ1-3 | TRBV7-6 | -
CASKGEGSGPEAFF | TGTGCCAGCAAGGGGGAGGGTAGTGGACCTGAAGCTTTCTTT | - | TRBJ1-1 | TRBV5-7 | -
CASGWQPQHF | TGTGCCAGCGGCTGGCAGCCCCAGCATTTT | - | TRBJ1-5 | TRBV21-1 | -
CASSRWGAHNEQFF | TGTGCCAGCAGTCGCTGGGGGGCCCACAATGAGCAGTTCTTC | - | TRBJ2-1 | TRBV6-1 | few
CSARDRATSGSGVHEQFF | TGCAGTGCTAGAGATAGGGCCACTAGCGGGAGTGGTGTGCATGAGCAGTTCTTC | TRBD2 | TRBJ2-1 | TRBV20-1 | -
CASRQSYEQYF | TGTGCCAGTAGACAGTCCTACGAGCAGTACTTC | - | TRBJ2-7 | TRBV6-1 | few
CSARAFNGRGELFF | TGCAGTGCTAGAGCCTTTAATGGACGCGGGGAGCTGTTTTTT | - | TRBJ2-2 | TRBV20-1 | -
CASSLQQGAPGGYTF | TGTGCCAGCAGCTTACAACAGGGGGCACCGGGGGGCTACACCTTC | TRBD1 | TRBJ1-2 | TRBV7-3 | few
CASSQVGTDEDTQYF | TGCGCCAGCAGCCAAGTAGGGACTGACGAAGATACGCAGTATTTT | - | TRBJ2-3 | TRBV4-1 | -
CATSASRRQSNQPQHF | TGTGCCACCAGCGCCTCGAGAAGGCAGAGCAATCAGCCCCAGCATTTT | - | TRBJ1-5 | TRBV15 | few
CASSFQQGEAYEQYF | TGTGCCAGCAGCTTTCAACAGGGGGAAGCCTACGAGCAGTACTTC | TRBD1 | TRBJ2-7 | TRBV11-3 | -
CSAKTSAYNEQFF | TGCAGTGCTAAGACTAGCGCGTACAATGAGCAGTTCTTC | TRBD2 | TRBJ2-1 | TRBV20-1 | -
CASLALTSRGRIWSAQPQHF | TGTGCCAGCCTAGCCTTAACGAGCAGGGGGCGCATCTGGTCAGCTCAGCCCCAGCATTTT | TRBD1 | TRBJ1-5 | TRBV6-1 | -
CASSELWENTDTQYF | TGTGCCAGCAGTGAATTGTGGGAGAACACAGATACGCAGTATTTT | - | TRBJ2-3 | TRBV27 | few
CSAQGLARSGDTQYF | TGCAGTGCGCAAGGACTAGCGCGATCGGGAGATACGCAGTATTTT | TRBD2 | TRBJ2-3 | TRBV20-1 | -
CSATEGIPAFF | TGCAGTGCTACGGAAGGGATTCCGGCTTTCTTT | - | TRBJ1-1 | TRBV20-1 | few
CASSLEGGLAGDEQYF | TGTGCCAGCAGCTTAGAGGGCGGGTTAGCGGGGGACGAGCAGTACTTC | TRBD2 | TRBJ2-7 | TRBV7-2 | few
CASSLVGYTDTQYF | TGTGCCAGCAGCTTAGTGGGCTACACAGATACGCAGTATTTT | - | TRBJ2-3 | TRBV7-2 | -
CSARVVAGGRDTQYF | TGCAGTGCTAGAGTGGTAGCGGGGGGGAGGGATACGCAGTATTTT | TRBD2 | TRBJ2-3 | TRBV20-1 | few
CSAEVASKETQYF | TGCAGTGCTGAAGTAGCGTCGAAGGAGACCCAGTACTTC | - | TRBJ2-5 | TRBV20-1 | few
CASSYPPTAFF | TGTGCCAGCAGTTACCCCCCGACAGCTTTCTTT | - | TRBJ1-1 | TRBV6-5 | few
CASSQGQDYGYTF | TGTGCCAGCAGCCAGGGACAGGACTATGGCTACACCTTC | TRBD1 | TRBJ1-2 | TRBV2 | -
CASSPALGGGEYTQYF | TGTGCCAGCAGCCCCGCCCTAGGCGGGGGCGAATATACGCAGTATTTT | - | TRBJ2-3 | TRBV4-2 | -
CASSPVTRVNGYTF | TGTGCCAGTAGCCCCGTGACCAGGGTTAATGGCTACACCTTC | - | TRBJ1-2 | TRBV19 | -